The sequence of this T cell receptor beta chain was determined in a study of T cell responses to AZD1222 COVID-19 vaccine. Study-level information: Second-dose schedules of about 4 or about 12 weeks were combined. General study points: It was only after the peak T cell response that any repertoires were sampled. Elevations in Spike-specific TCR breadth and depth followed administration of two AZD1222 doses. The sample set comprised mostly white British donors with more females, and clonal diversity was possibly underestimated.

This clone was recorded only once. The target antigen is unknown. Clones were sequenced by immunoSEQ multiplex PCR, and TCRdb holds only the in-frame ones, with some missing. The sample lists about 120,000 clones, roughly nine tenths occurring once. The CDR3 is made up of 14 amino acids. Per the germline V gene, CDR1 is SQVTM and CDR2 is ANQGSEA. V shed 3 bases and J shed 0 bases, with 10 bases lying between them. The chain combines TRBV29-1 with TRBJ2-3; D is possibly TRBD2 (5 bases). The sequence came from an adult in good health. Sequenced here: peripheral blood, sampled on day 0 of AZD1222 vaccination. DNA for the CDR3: TGCAGCGTTGATCGAGCGGCTAGCACAGATACGCAGTATTTT. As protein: CSVDRAASTDTQYF.